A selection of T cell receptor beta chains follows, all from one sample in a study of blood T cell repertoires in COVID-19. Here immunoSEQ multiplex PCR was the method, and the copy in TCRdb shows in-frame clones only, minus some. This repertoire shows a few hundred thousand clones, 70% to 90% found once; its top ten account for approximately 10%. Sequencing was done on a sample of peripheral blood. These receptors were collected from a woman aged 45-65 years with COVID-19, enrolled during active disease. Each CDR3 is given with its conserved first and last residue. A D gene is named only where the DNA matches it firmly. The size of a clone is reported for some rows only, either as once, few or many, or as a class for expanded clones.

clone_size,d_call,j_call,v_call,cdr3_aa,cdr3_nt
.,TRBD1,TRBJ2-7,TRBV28,CASSLQGVREQYF,TGTGCCAGCAGTTTACAGGGGGTGCGAGAGCAGTACTTC
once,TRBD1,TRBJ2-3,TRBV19,CATRDRGFTDTQYF,TGTGCCACTCGGGACAGGGGGTTCACAGATACGCAGTATTTT
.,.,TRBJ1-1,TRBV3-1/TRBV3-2,CASSLVQNTEAFF,TGTGCCAGCAGCCTCGTACAGAACACTGAAGCTTTCTTT
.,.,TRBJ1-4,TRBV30,CAWSALWQEGEKLFF,TGTGCCTGGAGTGCTCTGTGGCAGGAAGGAGAAAAACTGTTTTTT
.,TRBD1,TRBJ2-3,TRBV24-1,CATSDPTGLSTDTQYF,TGTGCCACCAGTGACCCGACAGGGCTAAGCACAGATACGCAGTATTTT
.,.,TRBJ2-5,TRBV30,CAWSVHRMRETQYF,TGTGCCTGGAGTGTACATCGGATGAGGGAGACCCAGTACTTC
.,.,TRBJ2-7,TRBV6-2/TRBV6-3,CASSWSGTPHEQYF,TGTGCCAGCAGTTGGTCCGGGACACCCCACGAGCAGTACTTC
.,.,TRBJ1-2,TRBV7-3,CASSLGGGDGYTF,TGTGCCAGCAGCTTAGGCGGAGGGGATGGCTACACCTTC
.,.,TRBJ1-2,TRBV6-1,CASSALPWTVDYGYTF,TGTGCCAGCAGTGCCTTACCTTGGACAGTGGACTATGGCTACACCTTC
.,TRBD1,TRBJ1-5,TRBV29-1,CSVTFTGGNQPQHF,TGCAGCGTTACCTTTACAGGGGGCAATCAGCCCCAGCATTTT
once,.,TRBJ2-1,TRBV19,CASSYRVHNEQFF,TGTGCCAGTAGCTACAGGGTACACAATGAGCAGTTCTTC
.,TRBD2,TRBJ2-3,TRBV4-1,CASSQDEAGGGTDTQYF,TGCGCCAGCAGCCAAGATGAGGCGGGGGGCGGTACAGATACGCAGTATTTT
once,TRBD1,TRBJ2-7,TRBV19,CASSPRPGTGDSYEQYF,TGTGCCAGTAGTCCCCGACCGGGGACAGGGGACTCCTACGAGCAGTACTTC
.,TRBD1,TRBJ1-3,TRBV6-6,CASTQGAAGNTIYF,TGTGCCAGCACCCAGGGGGCAGCTGGAAACACCATATATTTT
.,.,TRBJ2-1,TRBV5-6,CASSLSGVINEQFF,TGTGCCAGCAGCTTGTCAGGGGTTATCAATGAGCAGTTCTTC
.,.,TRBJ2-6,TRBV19,CASSINRFSGANVLTF,TGTGCCAGTAGTATTAACAGGTTCTCTGGGGCCAACGTCCTGACTTTC